A single T cell receptor beta chain is shown here with its context. Antigen: not known. The data are from a study of cytomegalovirus exposure and HLA in healthy donors. The PCR had 60 Vbeta and 13 Jbeta primers. Measured with immunoSEQ multiplex PCR; TCRdb has only the in-frame clones, and not every one. In the table there are roughly 150,000 clones, approximately 84% of which are singletons. Broader study findings: Analysis was performed later, and it showed HLA-associated TCR beta chains to be more clonally expanded than equally common others.

The sequencing sample was made of PBMCs. The TCR was taken from a woman in her late teens or twenties in good health and CMV-seronegative.

The CDR3 spells CASSPGGGGPSGNTIYF. The CDR3 DNA is TGTGCCAGCAGTCCCGGGGGGGGTGGCCCCTCTGGAAACACCATATATTTT. This chain joins TRBV7-2 and TRBJ1-3; D is perhaps TRBD1 (5 bases). There are 17 residues in the CDR3. Germline lookup yields CDR1 SGHTA and CDR2 FQGNSA. Trimming took off 6 bases at V and 0 bases at J, with 18 bases between the two ends.